The 18 T cell receptor beta chains below come from one sample, sequenced in a study of lung T cells in sarcoidosis with Löfgren's syndrome. TCRdb passed the reads through MiXCR, listing each CDR3 protein once. The sample yields several thousand distinct CDR3 sequences, around 21% seen once. The sample taken for sequencing was CD4+ T cells from bronchoalveolar lavage fluid. These TCRs come from a human donor with sarcoidosis (Löfgren's syndrome or another form), or a control subject (not recorded which).

Many counts were recorded for this clonotype. This chain's CDR3 is CASSEAGGMNQPQHF. CDR3 DNA: TGTGCCAGCAGTGAAGCAGGGGGGATGAATCAGCCCCAGCATTTT. The chain links TRBV2 to TRBJ1-5; possible D gene TRBD1, 6 bases. Germline CDR1 and CDR2: SNHLY and FYNNEI. There are 15 residues in the CDR3. Trimming stripped 0 bases from V and 4 bases from J, with 10 bases between.

A few counts support this clonotype. The chain joins TRBV28 to TRBJ1-2; perhaps TRBD1 as D (5 bases). This CDR3 spans 14 amino acids. V was pared by 6 bases and J by 4 bases, with 15 bases between. Germline CDR1 and CDR2: MDHEN and SYDVKM. The DNA of the CDR3 is TGTGCCAGCAGAGGCTGGGGACGGATCTATGGCTACACCTTC. Protein product: CASRGWGRIYGYTF.

This clonotype was seen a few times. The rearrangement links TRBV7-2 to TRBJ1-5; 10 bases are a match to TRBD1. Germline-derived CDR1 and CDR2 are SGHTA and FQGNSA. J lost 7 bases, V lost 4 bases, and 4 bases had no gene match. There are 14 residues in the CDR3. In DNA, the CDR3 is TGTGCCAGCAGCTGGGGGACAGGGGAGCAGCCCCAGCATTTT. This sequence encodes CASSWGTGEQPQHF.

This clonotype is labeled medium-sized. The chain carries TRBV5-4 and TRBJ1-1; maybe TRBD1 (6 bases). Germline V gives CDR1 SGHNT, CDR2 YYREEE (reference sequence). The length of the CDR3 is 16 residues. The ends were cut back, 1 base at V and 3 bases at J, with 16 bases in the middle. The CDR3 sequence is CASSLPAGEGDTEAFF. The CDR3 coding sequence is TGTGCCAGCAGCTTGCCGGCCGGGGAGGGGGACACTGAAGCTTTCTTT.

Many counts were recorded for this clonotype. The chain recombines TRBV24-1 with TRBJ2-3; 7 bases line up with TRBD2. With 0 bases clipped from V and 1 base from J, the junction kept 3 bases outside the gene matches. The CDR3 length is 16 residues. Germline CDR1 and CDR2: KGHDR and SFDVKD. CDR3 in amino acids: CATSDLIAGGTDTQYF. CDR3 coding DNA: TGTGCCACCAGTGATTTGATCGCGGGGGGCACAGATACGCAGTATTTT.

Ten or more counts support this clonotype. The rearrangement joins TRBV6-4 to TRBJ1-2, with 10 bases lining up with TRBD1. V was pared by 7 bases and J by 7 bases, with 9 bases of the junction left unmatched. The length of the CDR3 is 14 residues. The V gene's germline CDR1 is MRHNA and CDR2 SNTAGT. The CDR3 nucleotides are TGTGCCAGCACTCCGGGACAGGGGAGCTCTGGCTACACCTTC. Translated: CASTPGQGSSGYTF.

The rearrangement links TRBV2 to TRBJ2-4, with 8 bases aligning to TRBD1. Losses at the gene ends were 4 bases for V and 7 bases for J; bases not matched to a gene: 6. CDR3 size: 14 residues. The germline V gene encodes CDR1 SNHLY and CDR2 FYNNEI. DNA for the CDR3: TGTGCCAGCAGTGGGACAGGGAGTGGGAACATTCAGTACTTC. Amino acids: CASSGTGSGNIQYF.

The chain uses TRBV6-2 or TRBV6-3 and TRBJ2-1, with D tentatively TRBD2 (6 bases). Deletions cut 5 bases from V and 9 bases from J, with 17 bases between. The CDR3 spans 14 residues. CDR1 is MNHEY, CDR2 SVGEGT, per germline. The chain's CDR3 is CASSHQGLASEQFF. Written as DNA, the CDR3 is TGTGCCAGCAGTCATCAGGGACTGGCAAGTGAGCAGTTCTTC.

V and J are TRBV20-1 and TRBJ1-5; D remains unclear. The CDR3 runs to 17 residues. Germline CDR1 DFQATT, CDR2 SNEGSKA (reference sequence). Trimming took off 2 bases at V and 0 bases at J, with 17 bases between the two ends. CDR3 in amino acids: CSARSDETWGSNQPQHF. The CDR3 nucleotides read TGCAGTGCTAGATCCGACGAGACCTGGGGTAGCAATCAGCCCCAGCATTTT.

The chain couples TRBV10-3 to TRBJ1-1; D is undetermined. Trimming removed 5 bases from V and 0 bases from J, with 7 bases in between. The CDR3 contains 13 residues. The germline CDR1 and CDR2 sequences are ENHRY and SYGVKD. CDR3 coding DNA: TGTGCCATCAGTCAAGTCGTGAACACTGAAGCTTTCTTT. Translating gives CAISQVVNTEAFF.

Many counts were recorded for this clonotype. The genes are TRBV7-7 and TRBJ1-3; D is undetermined. The CDR3 is 14 residues long. Trimming pared 5 bases from V and 0 bases from J, leaving 8 bases between. Germline V CDR1 and CDR2: SSHAT, FNYEAQ (reference sequence). The CDR3 sequence is CASSPSDSGNTIYF. CDR3 nucleotide sequence: TGTGCCAGCAGCCCGAGTGACTCTGGAAACACCATATATTTT.

This clonotype was seen many times. The rearrangement joins TRBV2 to TRBJ2-3; D is possibly TRBD1 (6 bases). The V and J ends lost 3 bases and 2 bases respectively, with 12 bases between them. CDR3 size: 15 residues. Germline CDR1 reads SNHLY; CDR2 reads FYNNEI. The CDR3 here is CASSEPGHVTDTQYF. CDR3 DNA: TGTGCCAGCAGTGAGCCGGGACATGTCACAGATACGCAGTATTTT.

This clonotype was observed at least ten times. This chain joins TRBV10-3 and TRBJ2-5; D ambiguous. Trimming took 4 bases from V and 5 from J, leaving 14 bases between them. Germline-derived CDR1 and CDR2 are ENHRY and SYGVKD. The CDR3 runs 14 residues. The CDR3, as DNA: TGTGCCATCAGTGTGACACCATTGATGGAGACCCAGTACTTC. This gives the protein CAISVTPLMETQYF.

This clonotype was seen more than once but under ten times. The chain has TRBV29-1 and TRBJ2-7; D perhaps matches TRBD2 (7 bases). There are 14 residues in the CDR3. The V end was cut by 6 bases, the J end by 8 bases, with 23 bases between. Germline values: CDR1 SQVTM, CDR2 ANQGSEA. The CDR3 spells CSVASGGHSYKQYF. The DNA of the CDR3 is TGCAGCGTCGCTTCGGGGGGCCACTCGTACAAGCAGTACTTC.

As for this clonotype: A much larger clone lies one base from this, so it may be a read error. CDR3 amino acids: CASRDTNYGYAF. In DNA form, the CDR3 reads TGTGCCAGCAGGGATACTAACTATGGCTACGCCTTC. The chain links TRBV12-3 or TRBV12-4 to TRBJ1-2; D gene uncertain. The CDR3 is 12 residues long.

About this clonotype itself: Just one base apart from a much larger clone, this may be a read error. V is TRBV3-1 and J is TRBJ2-2; D is ambiguous. The germline V and J ends were trimmed by 8 bases and 0 bases, with 10 bases remaining between them. The CDR3 is 14 residues long. CDR1 is LGHDT, CDR2 YNNKEL, per germline (reference sequence). The CDR3 region is CASRDGTNTGELFF. CDR3 DNA sequence: TGTGCCAGCCGTGATGGGACGAACACCGGGGAGCTGTTTTTT.

To note about this clonotype: This may be a read error, as it is one base from a much larger clone. The V call is TRBV7-3, the J call TRBJ2-7, with D uncertain. This CDR3 contains 13 residues. Germline V gives CDR1 SGHTA, CDR2 FQGTGA. Trimming pared 2 bases from V and 6 bases from J, leaving 11 bases between. The CDR3: CASSLLASSEQYF. For the CDR3, the DNA is TGTGCCAGCAGCTTATTAGCAAGTAGCGAGCAGTACTTC.

Comments on this clonotype: This sequence may be a read error, since a much larger clone differs from it by one base. The CDR3 bases are TGTGCCAGCAGCTTATCAGCAAGTGGCGAGCAGTACTTC. Amino acids: CASSLSASGEQYF. The chain recombines TRBV7-3 with TRBJ2-7; no clear D. This CDR3 contains 13 residues. Germline V gives CDR1 SGHTA, CDR2 FQGTGA. V was clipped by 2 bases and J by 6 bases, with 11 bases between them.